The 20 T cell receptor beta chains below were found in one sample sequenced in a study of beta chain features in type 1 diabetes (dated by TCRdb to the late 2010s). The library relied on the immunoSEQ multiplex PCR assay. All of the isolated RNA was reverse transcribed with the High Capacity cDNA Reverse Transcription Kit, so expressed TCRB transcripts were sequenced. Here the immuneACCESS table is served through TCRdb, limited to in-frame sequences with V and J called. Missing clones are a known gap in these copies; in checked studies unresolved V genes cover under half, and the rest lacks a known reason. The sample yields 450,000 or so clones; approximately 10% were counted once. The top ten clones comprise over 0.035% of the sample. The specimen was naive CD4+ T cells from blood. The cell subset or site label here, explained by the study, means: true naive CD4+ T cells. These receptors were taken from a young woman in good health.

This clone was detected a few times. The chain couples TRBV7-9 to TRBJ1-2; D remains unclear. CDR1 is SEHNR, CDR2 FQNEAQ, per germline (reference sequence). The CDR3 consists of 12 residues. V dropped 3 bases and J dropped 1 base, with 3 bases sitting between them. The CDR3 loop reads CASSLSNYGYTF. CDR3 bases: TGTGCCAGCAGCTTGAGTAACTATGGCTACACCTTC.

This sequence joins TRBV6-6 and TRBJ2-5, with 10 bases aligning to TRBD1. The V and J ends lost 1 base and 5 bases, in that order; junction bases with no gene match: 7. This CDR3 is 16 amino acids long. The germline CDR1 and CDR2 sequences are MNHNY and SVGAGI (reference sequence). The CDR3 sequence is CASSYLGTGEEETQYF. The CDR3 DNA reads as TGTGCCAGCAGTTACTTAGGGACAGGGGAAGAGGAGACCCAGTACTTC.

This clone turned up a few times. The CDR3 DNA follows: TGTGCCAGCTCAGGGGCTGGCACAGATACGCAGTATTTT. As protein: CASSGAGTDTQYF. This chain uses TRBV7-7 with TRBJ2-3; D is perhaps TRBD1 (6 bases). Trimming left V 8 bases short and J 1 base short, with 10 bases between. This CDR3 spans 13 amino acids. Germline values: CDR1 SSHAT, CDR2 FNYEAQ (reference sequence).

This clone came up a few times. Within the sample, other DNA sequences also encode this same CDR3. The chain links TRBV4-3 to TRBJ2-5; perhaps TRBD2 as D (6 bases). Trimming removed 0 bases from V and 5 bases from J, with 7 bases in between. Per germline, CDR1 LGHNA and CDR2 YSLEER. The CDR3 consists of 13 residues. In nucleotides, the CDR3 is TGCGCCAGCAGCCAAGACCGGGGGGAGACCCAGTACTTC. It specifies CASSQDRGETQYF.

The rearrangement uses TRBV4-1 and TRBJ1-1, with 7 positions matching TRBD1. Germline values: CDR1 MGHRA, CDR2 YSYEKL. The CDR3 covers 14 residues. V shed 0 bases and J 4 bases; nucleotides not matched to a gene: 2. CDR3 nucleotide sequence: TGCGCCAGCAGCCAAGATCAGGGGGGCACTGAAGCTTTCTTT. It is translated as CASSQDQGGTEAFF.

This clone was observed a few times. The chain combines TRBV6-5 with TRBJ1-6; D not resolved. Germline lookup yields CDR1 MNHEY and CDR2 SVGAGI. Trimming left V 5 bases short and J 9 bases short, with 17 bases between. The CDR3 contains 15 residues. The CDR3 sequence is CASSRRLLEGSPLHF. The CDR3 nucleotides are TGTGCCAGCAGTCGGAGGTTGCTTGAGGGTTCACCCCTCCACTTT.

The J gene is TRBJ2-1, the V gene TRBV6-1; 7 bases agree with TRBD1. The ends lost 7 bases at V and 0 bases at J; junction bases unmatched: 3. Germline values: CDR1 MNHNS, CDR2 SASEGT. The CDR3 covers 14 residues. The CDR3 is CASTWDSSYNEQFF. Here the CDR3 DNA reads TGTGCCAGCACCTGGGACAGCTCCTACAATGAGCAGTTCTTC.

The gene calls are TRBV15 and TRBJ1-4; D is possibly TRBD1 (5 bases). The V and J ends lost 0 bases and 5 bases respectively, with 13 bases between them. The CDR3 sequence is 16 residues long. Germline loops: CDR1 LNHNV, CDR2 YYDKDF (reference sequence). CDR3 nucleotides: TGTGCCACCAGCAGAGATCGGGGCAGGACGAATGAAAAACTGTTTTTT. This gives the protein CATSRDRGRTNEKLFF.

The table lists this clone with many counts. This chain links TRBV2 with TRBJ2-7, with D maybe TRBD1 (6 bases). Germline lookup yields CDR1 SNHLY and CDR2 FYNNEI. This CDR3 spans 13 amino acids. The germline V and J ends were trimmed by 6 bases and 2 bases, with 11 bases remaining between them. CDR3 sequence (DNA): TGTGCCAGCAGCCGGGGACACACCTACGAGCAGTACTTC. This sequence encodes CASSRGHTYEQYF.

The rearrangement uses TRBV6-6 and TRBJ1-4; a possible D gene is TRBD1 (6 bases). The CDR3 is made up of 12 amino acids. The V and J ends lost 7 bases and 7 bases respectively, with 10 bases between them. Germline values: CDR1 MNHNY, CDR2 SVGAGI (reference sequence). DNA of the CDR3: TGTGCCAGCAAGGGAGGGGGTGAAAAACTGTTTTTT. Protein sequence: CASKGGGEKLFF.

The chain's CDR3 is CASSHPNGGSSYNEQFF. In DNA, the CDR3 is TGTGCCAGCAGCCACCCAAACGGCGGGAGCTCCTACAATGAGCAGTTCTTC. The chain links TRBV14 to TRBJ2-1, with 7 bases that match TRBD2. CDR1 and CDR2 from the germline V gene are SGHDN and FVKESK. This CDR3 has 17 amino acids. J lost 0 bases, V lost 3 bases, and 8 bases had no gene match.

The chain employs TRBV7-2 and TRBJ2-7; maybe TRBD1 (6 bases). CDR3 size: 13 residues. Trimming shortened V by 4 bases and J by 6 bases, and 13 bases separated the two germline ends. The germline V gene has CDR1 SGHTA and CDR2 FQGNSA. The CDR3 protein is CASSSGAGLEQYF. The CDR3, as DNA: TGTGCCAGCAGCTCAGGGGCTGGGCTCGAGCAGTACTTC.

V gene TRBV5-4 combines with J gene TRBJ2-7, with TRBD2 identical over 9 bases. CDR1 and CDR2 (germline): SGHNT, YYREEE (reference sequence). This CDR3 contains 14 residues. Trimming removed 5 bases from V and 2 bases from J; junction bases left unmatched: 5. CDR3 DNA: TGTGCCAGCAGTGCTACTAGCGGGCCCTACGAGCAGTACTTC. Amino acid sequence: CASSATSGPYEQYF.

The J gene is TRBJ2-7, the V gene TRBV15, with a tentative D call TRBD1 (5 bases). CDR3 size: 15 residues. With 4 bases removed from V and 0 bases from J, the gap between germline ends came to 13 bases. The germline V gene has CDR1 LNHNV and CDR2 YYDKDF (reference sequence). CDR3 protein: CATSKGVMSSYEQYV. CDR3 bases: TGTGCCACCAGCAAAGGGGTTATGAGCTCCTACGAGCAGTACGTC.

This clone was counted between two and nine times. The chain joins TRBV7-8 to TRBJ1-5; D gene ambiguous. CDR3 size: 14 residues. V lost 5 bases and J 4 bases, leaving 12 bases between the germline ends. CDR1 and CDR2 (germline): SGHVS, FQNEAQ. The CDR3 loop is CASSPRLGNQPQHF. The CDR3 nucleotides are TGTGCCAGCAGCCCCCGCCTAGGGAATCAGCCCCAGCATTTT.

This clone was seen only a few times. This chain joins TRBV7-7 and TRBJ1-1, with 8 bases that match TRBD1. The CDR3 is 13 amino acids. The germline gives CDR1 SSHAT, CDR2 FNYEAQ (reference sequence). J lost 5 bases, V lost 5 bases, and 4 bases had no gene match. The CDR3 bases are TGTGCCAGCAGCCTAGACAGGGGAACTGAAGCTTTCTTT. Encoded protein: CASSLDRGTEAFF.

This clone turned up a few times. The chain recombines TRBV11-2 with TRBJ2-7; TRBD1 agrees at 8 bases. The CDR3 runs to 13 residues. With V trimmed by 5 bases and J by 3 bases, 3 bases remained unmatched. Germline CDR1 and CDR2: SGHAT and FQNNGV. For the CDR3, the DNA is TGTGCCAGCAGCCCGGACAGGGACTACGAGCAGTACGTC. It is translated as CASSPDRDYEQYV.

As to this clone: The same CDR3 can be traced to other DNA sequences in this sample. V gene TRBV28 combines with J gene TRBJ2-5; D unresolved. The length of the CDR3 is 12 residues. The ends were cut back, 1 base at V and 4 bases at J, with 4 bases in the middle. Germline V gene lookup returns CDR1 MDHEN and CDR2 SYDVKM. DNA of the CDR3: TGTGCCAGCAGTTTATTGGGAGAGACCCAGTACTTC. Translation: CASSLLGETQYF.

This chain joins TRBV29-1 and TRBJ1-3, with D uncertain. Trimming stripped 6 bases from V and 0 bases from J, with 15 bases between. The CDR3 has 15 residues. The V gene's germline CDR1 is SQVTM and CDR2 ANQGSEA. CDR3 sequence (DNA): TGCAGCGTGCCCAGTTCGACCAACTCTGGAAACACCATATATTTT. This gives the protein CSVPSSTNSGNTIYF.

This clone occurred a few times. The chain joins TRBV9 to TRBJ2-1; perhaps TRBD2 as D (6 bases). The CDR3 is made up of 16 amino acids. Germline V gives CDR1 SGDLS, CDR2 YYNGEE. Trimming removed 2 bases from V and 0 bases from J, with 12 bases in between. The CDR3 DNA is TGTGCCAGCAGCGTTTGGCCGACTAGCTCCTACAATGAGCAGTTCTTC. It translates to CASSVWPTSSYNEQFF.